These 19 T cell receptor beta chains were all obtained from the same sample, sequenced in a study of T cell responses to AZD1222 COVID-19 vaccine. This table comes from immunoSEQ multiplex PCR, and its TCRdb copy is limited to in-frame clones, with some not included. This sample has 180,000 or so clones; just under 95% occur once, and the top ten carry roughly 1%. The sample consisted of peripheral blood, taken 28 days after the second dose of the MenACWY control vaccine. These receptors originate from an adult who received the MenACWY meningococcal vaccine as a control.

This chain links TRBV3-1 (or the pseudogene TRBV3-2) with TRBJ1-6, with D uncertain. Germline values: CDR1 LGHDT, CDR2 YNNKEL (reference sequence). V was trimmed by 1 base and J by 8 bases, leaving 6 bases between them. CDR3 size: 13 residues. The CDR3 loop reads CASSQVPDSPLHF. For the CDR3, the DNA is TGTGCCAGCAGCCAAGTCCCGGATTCACCCCTCCACTTT.

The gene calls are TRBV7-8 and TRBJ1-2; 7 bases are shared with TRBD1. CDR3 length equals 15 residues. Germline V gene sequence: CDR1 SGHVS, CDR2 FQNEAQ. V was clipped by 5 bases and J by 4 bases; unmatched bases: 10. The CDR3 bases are TGTGCCAGCAGCACAACAAGGACAGGATCCTATGGCTACACCTTC. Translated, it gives CASSTTRTGSYGYTF.

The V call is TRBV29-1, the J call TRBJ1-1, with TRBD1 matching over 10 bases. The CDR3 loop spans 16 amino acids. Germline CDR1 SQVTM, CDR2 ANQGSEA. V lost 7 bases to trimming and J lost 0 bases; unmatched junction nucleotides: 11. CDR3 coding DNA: TGCAGCGGTGTCCGGGACAGGGGTCTCATGAACACTGAAGCTTTCTTT. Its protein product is CSGVRDRGLMNTEAFF.

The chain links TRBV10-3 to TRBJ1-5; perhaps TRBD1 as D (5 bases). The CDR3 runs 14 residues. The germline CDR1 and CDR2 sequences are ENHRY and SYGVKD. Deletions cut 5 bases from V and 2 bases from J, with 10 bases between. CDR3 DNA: TGTGCCATCAGTAGGGGCGATGGCAATCAGCCCCAGCATTTT. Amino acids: CAISRGDGNQPQHF.

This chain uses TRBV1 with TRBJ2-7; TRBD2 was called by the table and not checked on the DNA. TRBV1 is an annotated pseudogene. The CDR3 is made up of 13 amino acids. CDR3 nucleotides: TGCACCAGCAGCCAGAGTAGCGTGAACGAGCAGTACTTC. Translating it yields CTSSQSSVNEQYF.

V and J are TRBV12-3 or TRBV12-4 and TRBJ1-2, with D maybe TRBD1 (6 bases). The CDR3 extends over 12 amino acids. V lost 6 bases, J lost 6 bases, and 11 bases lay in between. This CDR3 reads CASRRGVNGYTF. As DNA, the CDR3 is TGTGCCAGCAGGAGGGGGGTCAATGGCTACACCTTC.

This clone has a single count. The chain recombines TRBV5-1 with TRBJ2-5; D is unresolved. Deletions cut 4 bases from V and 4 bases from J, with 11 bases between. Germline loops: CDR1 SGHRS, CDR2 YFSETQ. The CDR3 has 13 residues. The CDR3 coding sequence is TGCGCCAGCAGCCCCCCGGACCCAGAGACCCAGTACTTC. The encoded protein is CASSPPDPETQYF.

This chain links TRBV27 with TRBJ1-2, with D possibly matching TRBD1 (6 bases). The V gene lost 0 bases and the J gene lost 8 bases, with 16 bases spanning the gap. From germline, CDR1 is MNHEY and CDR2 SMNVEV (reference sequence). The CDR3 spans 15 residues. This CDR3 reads CASSLSRGGFGGYTF. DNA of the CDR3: TGTGCCAGCAGTTTATCGAGGGGGGGGTTTGGAGGCTACACCTTC.

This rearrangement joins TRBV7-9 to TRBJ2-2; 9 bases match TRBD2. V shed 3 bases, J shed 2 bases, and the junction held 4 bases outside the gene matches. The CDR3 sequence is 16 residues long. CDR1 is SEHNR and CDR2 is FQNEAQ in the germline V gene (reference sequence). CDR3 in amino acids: CASSLYGTSNTGELFF. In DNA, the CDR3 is TGTGCCAGCAGCTTGTACGGGACTAGCAACACCGGGGAGCTGTTTTTT.

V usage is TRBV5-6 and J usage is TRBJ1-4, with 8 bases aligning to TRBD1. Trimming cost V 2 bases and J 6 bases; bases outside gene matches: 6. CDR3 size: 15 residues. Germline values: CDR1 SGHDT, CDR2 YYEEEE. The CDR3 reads CASSLRGTGYEKLFF. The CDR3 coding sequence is TGTGCCAGCAGCTTAAGGGGGACAGGTTATGAAAAACTGTTTTTT.

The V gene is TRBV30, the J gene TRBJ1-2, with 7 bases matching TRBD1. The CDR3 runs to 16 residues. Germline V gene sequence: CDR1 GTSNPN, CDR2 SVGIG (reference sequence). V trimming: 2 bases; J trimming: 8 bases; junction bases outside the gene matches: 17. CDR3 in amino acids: CAWSPPMTTGLGGYTF. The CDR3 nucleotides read TGTGCCTGGAGTCCCCCTATGACGACAGGGCTGGGGGGCTACACCTTC.

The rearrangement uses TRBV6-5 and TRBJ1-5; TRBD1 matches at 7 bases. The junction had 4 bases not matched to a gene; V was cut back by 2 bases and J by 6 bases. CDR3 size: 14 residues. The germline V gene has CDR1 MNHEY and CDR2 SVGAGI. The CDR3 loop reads CASSYPTGAQPQHF. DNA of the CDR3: TGTGCCAGCAGTTACCCCACAGGGGCTCAGCCCCAGCATTTT.

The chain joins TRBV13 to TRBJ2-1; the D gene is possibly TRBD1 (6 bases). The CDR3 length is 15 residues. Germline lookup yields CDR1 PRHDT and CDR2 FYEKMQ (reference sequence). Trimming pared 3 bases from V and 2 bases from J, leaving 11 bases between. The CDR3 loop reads CASSFNRETYNEQFF. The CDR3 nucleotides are TGTGCCAGCAGCTTTAACAGGGAAACCTACAATGAGCAGTTCTTC.

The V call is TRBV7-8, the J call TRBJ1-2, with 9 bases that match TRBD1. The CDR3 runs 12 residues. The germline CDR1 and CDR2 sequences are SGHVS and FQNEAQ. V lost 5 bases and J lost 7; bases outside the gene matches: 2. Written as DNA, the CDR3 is TGTGCCAGCAGCCAGGACAGGGGTGGCTACACCTTC. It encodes CASSQDRGGYTF.

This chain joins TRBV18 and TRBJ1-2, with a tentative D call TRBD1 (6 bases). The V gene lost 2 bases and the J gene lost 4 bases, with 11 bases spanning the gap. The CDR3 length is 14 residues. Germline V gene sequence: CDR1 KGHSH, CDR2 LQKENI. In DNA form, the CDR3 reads TGTGCCAGCTCACCAGCCGCAGGGGCCTATGGCTACACCTTC. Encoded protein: CASSPAAGAYGYTF.

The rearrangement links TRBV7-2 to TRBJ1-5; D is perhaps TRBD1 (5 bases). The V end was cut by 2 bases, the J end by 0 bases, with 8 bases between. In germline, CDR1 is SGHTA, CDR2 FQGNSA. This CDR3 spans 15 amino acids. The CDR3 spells CASSLLGVSNQPQHF. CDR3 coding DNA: TGTGCCAGCAGCTTATTAGGGGTTAGCAATCAGCCCCAGCATTTT.

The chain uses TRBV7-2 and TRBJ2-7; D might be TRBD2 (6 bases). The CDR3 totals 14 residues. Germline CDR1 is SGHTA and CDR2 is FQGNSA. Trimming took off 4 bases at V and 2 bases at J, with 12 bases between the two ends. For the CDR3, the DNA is TGTGCCAGCAGCTCCCGACGGGGGACCTACGAGCAGTACTTC. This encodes CASSSRRGTYEQYF.

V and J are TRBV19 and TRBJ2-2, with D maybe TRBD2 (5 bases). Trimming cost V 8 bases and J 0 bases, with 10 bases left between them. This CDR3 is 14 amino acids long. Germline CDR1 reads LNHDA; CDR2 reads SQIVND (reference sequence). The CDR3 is CASGTGTNTGELFF. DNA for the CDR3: TGTGCCAGTGGAACCGGGACGAACACCGGGGAGCTGTTTTTT.

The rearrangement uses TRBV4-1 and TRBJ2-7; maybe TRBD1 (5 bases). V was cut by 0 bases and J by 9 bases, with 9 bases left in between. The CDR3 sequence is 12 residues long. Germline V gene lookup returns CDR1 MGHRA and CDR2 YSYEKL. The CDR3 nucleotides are TGCGCCAGCAGCCAAGATCTTGGGGCGCAGTACTTC. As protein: CASSQDLGAQYF.